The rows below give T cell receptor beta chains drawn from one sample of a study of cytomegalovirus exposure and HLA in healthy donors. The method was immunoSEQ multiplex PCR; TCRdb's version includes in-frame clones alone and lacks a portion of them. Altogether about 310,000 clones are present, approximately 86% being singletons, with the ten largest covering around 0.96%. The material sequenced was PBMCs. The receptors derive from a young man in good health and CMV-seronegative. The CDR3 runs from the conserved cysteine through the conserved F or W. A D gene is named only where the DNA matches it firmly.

CASSPSFLGEGAFF TGTGCCAGCTCACCAAGCTTTCTAGGGGAGGGAGCTTTCTTT TRBJ1-1 TRBV18 -
CASSEGTASGNTIYF TGCGCCAGCAGTGAGGGGACAGCCTCTGGAAACACCATATATTTT TRBJ1-3 TRBV10-1 TRBD1
CAIKGTSALYEQYF TGTGCCATCAAGGGGACTAGCGCACTCTACGAGCAGTACTTC TRBJ2-7 TRBV10-3 TRBD2
CASSPTSTDTQYF TGTGCCAGCTCCCCAACTAGCACAGATACGCAGTATTTT TRBJ2-3 TRBV18 -
CASSNRQVRNEQFF TGTGCCAGCAGCAACCGACAGGTACGGAATGAGCAGTTCTTC TRBJ2-1 TRBV5-8 -
CASSRGGFEPLHF TGTGCCAGCTCCCGGGGGGGGTTTGAACCCCTCCACTTT TRBJ1-6 TRBV7-8 -
CASSAQVGTRSYEQYF TGTGCCAGCAGCGCCCAAGTGGGGACAAGATCCTACGAGCAGTACTTC TRBJ2-7 TRBV9 -
CASSQDRFSTDTQYF TGTGCCAGCAGCCAGGACAGGTTCAGCACAGATACGCAGTATTTT TRBJ2-3 TRBV5-4 TRBD1
CASSQASTRGRGEKLFF TGCGCCAGCAGCCAAGCGTCGACCAGGGGGCGAGGTGAAAAACTGTTTTTT TRBJ1-4 TRBV4-3 TRBD1
CASSAQTWTDTQYF TGTGCCAGCAGTGCGCAAACCTGGACAGATACGCAGTATTTT TRBJ2-3 TRBV6-5 -
CASSQRLTSGVNEQFF TGTGCCAGCAGCCAGCGACTCACTAGCGGGGTCAATGAGCAGTTCTTC TRBJ2-1 TRBV14 TRBD2
CASSTNRDRVYGYTF TGTGCCAGCAGCACCAACCGGGACAGGGTCTATGGCTACACCTTC TRBJ1-2 TRBV25-1 TRBD1
CASSWLRPPRNTEAFF TGTGCCAGCAGCTGGCTGAGGCCCCCAAGGAACACTGAAGCTTTCTTT TRBJ1-1 TRBV11-2 -
CASSVQETGRHGYTF TGTGCCAGCAGCGTACAAGAGACAGGGCGTCATGGCTACACCTTC TRBJ1-2 TRBV9 TRBD1
CASSPTSGVRYF TGTGCCAGCAGCCCCACTAGCGGTGTAAGATACTTC TRBJ2-5 TRBV11-2 TRBD2
CASSTGLAGGNEQFF TGTGCCAGTAGTACGGGACTAGCGGGGGGCAATGAGCAGTTCTTC TRBJ2-1 TRBV19 TRBD2
CASSEDVMNEQFF TGTGCCAGCAGTGAAGATGTTATGAATGAGCAGTTCTTC TRBJ2-1 TRBV2 -